These T cell receptor beta chains were read from a single sample in a study of breast tumors, draining lymph nodes, adjacent tissues. Each CDR3 protein gets one entry after TCRdb re-called the multiplex PCR reads with MiXCR. The profile covers 20,000 to 30,000 distinct CDR3 sequences, with approximately 23% appearing a single time and 13% taken by the ten largest. Source material: breast tumor tissue. The receptor source for this set is a female donor with breast cancer. Some clones in this sample may be carry-over from other donors' samples. Each CDR3 is given without its conserved first and last residue. Fields, in order: J gene, V gene, CDR3 protein.

>TRBJ2-2|TRBV4-1
ASSQEFRGALLIAGELF
>TRBJ2-2|TRBV11-2
ASSLEVVTGELF
>TRBJ2-3|TRBV3-1
GSSQIIRVRGKDTQY
>TRBJ2-7|TRBV7-9
ASSLSTSGRAREDEQY
>TRBJ1-6|TRBV2
ASTVGQTNNSPLH
>TRBJ2-7|TRBV18
ASSPLVASEQY
>TRBJ2-1|TRBV7-9
ASSTGGVNNEQF
>TRBJ2-1|TRBV7-2
ASSLEGDSSSYNEQF
>TRBJ2-3|TRBV3-1
ASSQGRGTDTQY
>TRBJ1-4|TRBV19
AGHTGSNEKLF
>TRBJ1-5|TRBV19
ASSIDKGRAQPQH
>TRBJ2-5|TRBV7-3
ASSQGPDGTQY
>TRBJ2-7|TRBV6-5
ASSSGGYEQY
>TRBJ1-2|TRBV30
AWSVSRRGYT
>TRBJ2-1|TRBV2
ASSPPTGAGGNEQF
>TRBJ1-4|TRBV6-6
ASSPPGQDEKLF
>TRBJ2-1|TRBV3-1
ASSQRGRDNEQF
>TRBJ2-7|TRBV9
ASSVEGTAPYEQY
>TRBJ1-1|TRBV7-8
ASRETLRNTEAF
>TRBJ1-1|TRBV15
ATSSRSVDSGEAF
>TRBJ2-2|TRBV9
ASSYQGEVTGELF
>TRBJ1-1|TRBV2
ASQTGNTEAF
>TRBJ2-5|TRBV6-5
ASSYSIGGETQY
>TRBJ2-1|TRBV5-1
ASSWPQGLTGVSYDEQF
>TRBJ2-1|TRBV20-1
SARVLAGNVYNEQF
>TRBJ2-1|TRBV7-2
ASSHRTGGAAGEQF
>TRBJ1-1|TRBV10-1
ASSESGGTGTEAF
>TRBJ1-2|TRBV2
ARRRTRHNVDYGYT